A selection of T cell receptor beta chains follows, all from one sample in a study of tumor-infiltrating lymphocytes in oesophageal squamous cell carcinoma. Using its own MiXCR run on the PCR reads, TCRdb lists one record per CDR3 protein. Found here are roughly 11,000 distinct CDR3 sequences, under 70% of them singletons; the top ten hold roughly a quarter. The sample was esophageal tumor tissue. The receptors were sampled from a male donor with esophageal squamous cell carcinoma. CDR3s include the opening cysteine and the closing phenylalanine or tryptophan. D genes are given only for firm matches. Size values are once, few and many counts, or a class for expanded clones, and some rows have none.

- - TRBJ2-1 TRBV7-3 CASSLRARQNPNRMNDNEQFF TGTGCCAGCAGCTTAAGAGCTAGACAGAACCCTAACCGAATGAATGACAATGAGCAGTTCTTC
- - TRBJ2-5 TRBV7-3 CASSPGWGETQYF TGTGCCAGCAGCCCGGGGTGGGGAGAGACCCAGTACTTC
TRBD1 - TRBJ2-6 TRBV7-9 CASSFDWDSESSGANVLTF TGTGCCAGCAGTTTCGATTGGGACAGCGAGAGCTCTGGGGCCAACGTCCTGACTTTC
TRBD1 hyperexpanded TRBJ2-2 TRBV7-9 CASSPGTGVTGELFF TGTGCCAGCAGCCCCGGGACAGGGGTCACCGGGGAGCTGTTTTTT
TRBD2 - TRBJ2-5 TRBV7-6 CASSRVPGGQETQYF TGTGCCAGCAGCCGAGTTCCGGGGGGGCAAGAGACCCAGTACTTC
- - TRBJ2-5 TRBV7-6 CASSITQGGETQYF TGTGCTAGCAGCATCACTCAGGGGGGAGAGACCCAGTACTTC
TRBD2 - TRBJ2-1 TRBV7-6 CASSSAGNYNEQFF TGTGCCAGCAGCTCAGCGGGAAACTACAATGAGCAGTTCTTC
TRBD2 once TRBJ2-1 TRBV12-3/TRBV12-4 CASSSLGASGISYNEQFF TGTGCCAGCAGCTCTTTGGGGGCTAGCGGGATCTCCTACAATGAGCAGTTCTTC
- once TRBJ2-7 TRBV7-2 CASSEAPQRSEQYF TGTGCCAGCAGCGAGGCCCCCCAGCGTAGCGAGCAGTACTTC
- - TRBJ2-5 TRBV7-2 CASSLVASPETQYF TGTGCCAGCAGCTTAGTCGCTAGTCCCGAGACCCAGTACTTC
TRBD2 few TRBJ2-3 TRBV28 CASSGVGASGSRVTGELYF TGTGCCAGCAGCGGGGTCGGGGCTAGCGGGAGTCGGGTCACCGGGGAGCTGTATTTT
- - TRBJ2-7 TRBV13 CASSLGQNAYEQYF TGTGCCAGCAGCCTCGGACAGAACGCCTACGAGCAGTACTTC
- - TRBJ2-7 TRBV7-8 CASSLTGFHEQYF TGTGCCAGCAGCCTAACCGGGTTCCACGAGCAGTACTTC
TRBD1 - TRBJ2-5 TRBV20-1 CSASDRGRGETQYF TGCAGTGCTTCGGACAGGGGGCGAGGAGAGACCCAGTACTTC
- medium-sized TRBJ2-1 TRBV6-1 CASSGQAQAEQFF TGTGCCAGCAGTGGACAGGCCCAGGCTGAGCAGTTCTTC
- few TRBJ1-1 TRBV7-6 CASSLAANTEAFF TGTGCCAGCAGCTTAGCTGCAAACACTGAAGCTTTCTTT
- - TRBJ2-7 TRBV7-6 CASSFFSYEQYF TGTGCCAGCAGCTTCTTCTCCTACGAGCAGTACTTC
- many TRBJ2-1 TRBV18 CASSLDNEQFF TGTGCCAGCTCACTCGACAATGAGCAGTTCTTC
TRBD1 - TRBJ1-2 TRBV28 CASSSSGTGVRGYTF TGTGCCAGCAGTTCCTCCGGGACAGGCGTCAGGGGCTACACCTTC
- - TRBJ2-1 TRBV7-3 CASSPARLGSSYNEQFF TGTGCCAGCAGCCCCGCCCGACTGGGGAGCTCCTACAATGAGCAGTTCTTC
- many TRBJ2-5 TRBV6-1 CASLPLAVQETQYF TGTGCCAGCTTACCCCTAGCTGTCCAAGAGACCCAGTACTTC
- - TRBJ2-5 TRBV6-6 CASRTAGADNSPLHF TGTGCCAGCAGAACGGCGGGTGCGGATAATTCACCCCTCCACTTC
- - TRBJ1-1 TRBV6-2/TRBV6-3 CASSYARNTEAFF TGTGCCAGCAGTTACGCCAGAAACACTGAAGCTTTCTTT
TRBD2 - TRBJ2-1 TRBV6-6 CASSPDGLAIYNEQFF TGTGCCAGCAGCCCCGATGGACTAGCGATTTACAATGAGCAGTTCTTC
- - TRBJ2-7 TRBV12-3/TRBV12-4 CASSLLYEQYF TGTGCCAGCAGTTTACTCTACGAGCAGTACTTC
TRBD2 - TRBJ2-7 TRBV6-1 CASSYLAAGLAAYEQYF TGTGCCAGCAGTTACCTAGCGGCGGGACTAGCGGCCTACGAGCAGTACTTC
TRBD1 - TRBJ1-3 TRBV6-1 CASGGQASSGNTIYF TGTGCCAGCGGGGGACAGGCGAGCTCTGGAAACACCATATATTTT
- - TRBJ1-4 TRBV7-2 CASSLVGGQTLELFF TGTGCCAGCAGCTTAGTTGGAGGACAAACTTTGGAACTGTTTTTT
- - TRBJ2-1 TRBV7-1 CASSDYNEQFF TGTGCCAGCAGCGACTACAATGAGCAGTTCTTC
- - TRBJ2-3 TRBV7-3 CASKSGSTDTQYF TGTGCCAGCAAGAGCGGGAGCACAGATACGCAGTATTTT
- - TRBJ2-3 TRBV11-2 CASSLGDYTDTQYF TGTGCCAGCAGCTTAGGCGATTACACAGATACGCAGTATTTT
TRBD1 - TRBJ2-7 TRBV12-3/TRBV12-4 CASKKPGQGSHEQYF TGTGCCAGCAAGAAACCGGGACAGGGCTCCCACGAGCAGTACTTC
- few TRBJ1-6 TRBV7-3 CASSLGANSPLHF TGTGCCAGCAGCTTGGGGGCCAATTCACCCCTCCACTTT
- - TRBJ2-5 TRBV28 CAITPQDQETQYF TGTGCCATCACGCCCCAGGATCAAGAGACCCAGTACTTC
TRBD1 - TRBJ2-7 TRBV7-4 CASSLQGTLNRGQYF TGTGCCAGCAGCCTACAGGGGACACTTAACCGGGGGCAGTACTTC
- many TRBJ1-3 TRBV12-3/TRBV12-4 CASSLTGAAIYF TGTGCCAGCAGTTTAACGGGGGCGGCCATATATTTT
- - TRBJ2-1 TRBV11-3 CASSPFPLCSYNEQFF TGTGCCAGCAGCCCCTTCCCACTGTGCTCCTACAATGAGCAGTTCTTC
TRBD1 many TRBJ1-1 TRBV19 CASSTGTVNTEAFF TGTGCCAGTAGTACCGGGACAGTTAACACTGAAGCTTTCTTT
- - TRBJ2-7 TRBV28 CASNRRDGDYEQYF TGTGCCAGCAACCGCCGGGACGGCGACTACGAGCAGTACTTC
- - TRBJ2-5 TRBV11-3 CASSLSDSQETQYF TGTGCCAGCAGCTTATCGGACAGCCAAGAGACCCAGTACTTC
TRBD1 once TRBJ1-2 TRBV6-1 CASGDRAGYGYTF TGTGCCAGTGGGGACAGGGCTGGCTATGGCTACACCTTC
- - TRBJ2-7 TRBV7-2 CASSLGGTLVYEQYF TGTGCCAGCAGCTTAGGGGGGACGCTAGTCTACGAGCAGTACTTC
- few TRBJ2-5 TRBV7-2 CASSFAVQETQYF TGTGCCAGCAGCTTCGCGGTACAAGAGACCCAGTACTTC
- - TRBJ2-3 TRBV5-4 CASGTASTDTQYF TGTGCCAGCGGGACGGCTAGCACAGATACGCAGTATTTT
- many TRBJ2-4 TRBV20-1 CSARDLASVILAKNIQYF TGCAGTGCTAGAGATCTAGCTAGCGTGATACTAGCCAAAAACATTCAGTACTTC
- - TRBJ2-2 TRBV11-2 CASSLVPGFTGELFF TGTGCCAGCAGCTTAGTTCCGGGATTCACCGGGGAGCTGTTTTTT
- once TRBJ2-1 TRBV11-1 CASSLFITEPYNEQFF TGTGCCAGCAGCTTATTTATAACGGAGCCGTACAATGAGCAGTTCTTC
TRBD2 few TRBJ2-3 TRBV7-2 CASSLARGWMTDTQYF TGTGCCAGCAGCTTAGCGCGGGGGTGGATGACAGATACGCAGTATTTT
- once TRBJ2-1 TRBV19 CASTSYNEQFF TGTGCCAGTACATCCTACAATGAGCAGTTCTTC
- - TRBJ2-1 TRBV7-2 CASSLGRGNNEQFF TGTGCCAGCAGCTTAGGCCGGGGGAACAATGAGCAGTTCTTC
TRBD2 - TRBJ2-1 TRBV6-1 CASSESGLAVSYNEQFF TGTGCCAGCAGTGAATCGGGACTAGCGGTCTCCTACAATGAGCAGTTCTTC
TRBD1 - TRBJ2-1 TRBV7-3 CASSWTGAYNEQFF TGTGCCAGCAGCTGGACAGGGGCCTACAATGAGCAGTTCTTC
TRBD2 - TRBJ2-1 TRBV30 CAWSLRTSGATYNEQFF TGTGCCTGGAGTCTGCGGACTAGCGGGGCCACCTACAATGAGCAGTTCTTC
- - TRBJ1-1 TRBV5-6 CASSSGIEAFF TGTGCCAGCAGCTCAGGGATTGAAGCTTTCTTT
- - TRBJ2-3 TRBV7-3 CASTMVGQPQYF TGTGCCAGCACCATGGTGGGGCAGCCGCAGTATTTT
TRBD2 many TRBJ2-1 TRBV5-1 CASSTLAGAIDEQFF TGCGCCAGCAGCACCCTAGCGGGAGCTATCGATGAGCAGTTCTTC
- - TRBJ2-7 TRBV11-2 CASSLSGQSYEQYF TGTGCCAGCAGCTTATCTGGGCAATCCTACGAGCAGTACTTC
- - TRBJ1-1 TRBV7-6 CASGTGPNTEAFF TGTGCCAGCGGCACAGGACCGAACACTGAAGCTTTCTTT
- - TRBJ2-4 TRBV11-3 CASSNLGTF TGTGCCAGCAGCAACCTCGGGACTTTC